These T cell receptor beta chains were read from a single sample in a study of CD8 T cells in ankylosing spondylitis. MiXCR, applied by TCRdb to the 5' RACE reads, yields one record per CDR3 protein. The top ten hold roughly 3.5% of the sample, which has fewer than 550,000 distinct CDR3 sequences, 5.3% seen once. Material for sequencing was blood, either unsorted or a sorted T cell fraction (not recorded which). All receptors derive from a male donor with ankylosing spondylitis. Both conserved end residues are part of each CDR3. D genes are given only for firm matches. Size is stated as once, few, many or a size class.

cdr3_aa	cdr3_nt	clone_size	v_call	j_call	d_call
CSFGKVDYGYTF	TGCAGTTTCGGAAAGGTGGACTATGGCTACACCTTC	many	TRBV20-1	TRBJ1-2	NA
CASRPLTSASTDTQYF	TGCGCCAGCAGACCCTTGACTAGCGCTAGCACAGATACGCAGTATTTT	many	TRBV4-1	TRBJ2-3	TRBD2
CASSPGLAGPNEQFF	TGTGCCAGCAGCCCTGGACTAGCGGGGCCCAATGAGCAGTTCTTC	many	TRBV3-1	TRBJ2-1	TRBD2
CSARGWAAGELFF	TGCAGTGCTAGAGGCTGGGCCGCCGGGGAGCTGTTTTTT	many	TRBV20-1	TRBJ2-2	NA
CASSLGQTTGYTF	TGCGCCAGCAGCTTGGGACAGACCACTGGCTACACCTTC	many	TRBV5-1	TRBJ1-2	NA
CASSHLEGSIIYEQYF	TGTGCCAGCAGTCATCTAGAAGGATCTATTATCTACGAGCAGTACTTC	many	TRBV28	TRBJ2-7	NA
CASSERPEDTEAFF	TGTGCCAGCAGTGAAAGACCGGAGGACACTGAAGCTTTCTTT	many	TRBV28	TRBJ1-1	NA
CATSDRGTSGSITGELFF	TGTGCCACCAGTGATCGAGGGACTAGCGGGAGTATCACCGGGGAGCTGTTTTTT	few	TRBV24-1	TRBJ2-2	TRBD2
CSVSRMNSGYTF	TGCAGTGTATCGCGGATGAATAGCGGCTACACCTTC	many	TRBV20-1	TRBJ1-2	NA
CASSPGLETDTQYF	TGTGCCAGCTCACCGGGCCTCGAAACAGATACGCAGTATTTT	many	TRBV18	TRBJ2-3	NA
CASSDLREKNEQYF	TGTGCCAGCAGTGATTTAAGGGAAAAGAACGAGCAGTACTTC	many	TRBV2	TRBJ2-7	NA